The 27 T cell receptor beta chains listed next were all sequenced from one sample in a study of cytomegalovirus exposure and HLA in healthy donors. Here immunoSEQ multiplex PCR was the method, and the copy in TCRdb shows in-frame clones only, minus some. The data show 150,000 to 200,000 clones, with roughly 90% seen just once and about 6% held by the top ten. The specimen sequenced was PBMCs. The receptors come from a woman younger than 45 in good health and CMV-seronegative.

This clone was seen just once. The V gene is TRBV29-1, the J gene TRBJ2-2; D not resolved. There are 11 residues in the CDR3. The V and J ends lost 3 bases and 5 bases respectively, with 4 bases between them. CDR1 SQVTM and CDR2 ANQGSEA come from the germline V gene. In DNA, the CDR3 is TGCAGCGTTGACAGAACCGGGGAGCTGTTTTTT. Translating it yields CSVDRTGELFF.

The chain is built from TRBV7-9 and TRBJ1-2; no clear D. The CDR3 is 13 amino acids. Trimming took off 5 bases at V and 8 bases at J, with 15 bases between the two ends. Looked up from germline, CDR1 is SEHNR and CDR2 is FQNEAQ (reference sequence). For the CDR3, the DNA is TGTGCCAGCAGCCGGCCCGGACTCGGGGGCTACACCTTC. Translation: CASSRPGLGGYTF.

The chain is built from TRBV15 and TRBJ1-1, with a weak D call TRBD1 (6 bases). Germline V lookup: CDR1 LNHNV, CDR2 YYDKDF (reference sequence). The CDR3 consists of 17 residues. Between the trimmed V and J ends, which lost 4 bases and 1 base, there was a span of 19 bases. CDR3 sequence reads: CATSILGRGLWNTEAFF. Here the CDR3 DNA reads TGTGCCACCAGCATCTTGGGCAGGGGCTTATGGAACACTGAAGCTTTCTTT.

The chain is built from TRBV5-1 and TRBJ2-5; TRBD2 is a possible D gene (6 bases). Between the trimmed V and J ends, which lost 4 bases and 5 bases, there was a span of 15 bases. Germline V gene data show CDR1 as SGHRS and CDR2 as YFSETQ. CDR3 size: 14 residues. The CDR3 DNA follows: TGCGCCAGCAGCGCGGGAAGCACCCCGGAGACCCAGTACTTC. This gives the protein CASSAGSTPETQYF.

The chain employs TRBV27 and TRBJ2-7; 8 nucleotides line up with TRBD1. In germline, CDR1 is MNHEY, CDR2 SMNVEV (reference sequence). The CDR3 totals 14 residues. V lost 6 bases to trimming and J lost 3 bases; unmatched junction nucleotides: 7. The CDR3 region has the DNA TGTGCCAGCAGACTCCAGGGGGCCCTCTACGAGCAGTACTTC. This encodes CASRLQGALYEQYF.

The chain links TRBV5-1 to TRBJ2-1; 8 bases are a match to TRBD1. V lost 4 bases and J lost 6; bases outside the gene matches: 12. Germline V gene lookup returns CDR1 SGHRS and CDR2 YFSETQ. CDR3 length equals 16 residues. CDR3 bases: TGCGCCAGCAGCCCACTACAGGGGGTTAGGAGCAATGAGCAGTTCTTC. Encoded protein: CASSPLQGVRSNEQFF.

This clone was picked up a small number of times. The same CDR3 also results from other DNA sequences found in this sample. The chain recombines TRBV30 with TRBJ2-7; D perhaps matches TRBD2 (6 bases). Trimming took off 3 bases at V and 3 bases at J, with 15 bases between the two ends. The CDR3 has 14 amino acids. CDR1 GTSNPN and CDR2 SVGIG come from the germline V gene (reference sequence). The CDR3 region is CAWSPGTGHYEQYF. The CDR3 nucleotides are TGTGCCTGGAGCCCCGGGACTGGCCACTACGAGCAGTACTTC.

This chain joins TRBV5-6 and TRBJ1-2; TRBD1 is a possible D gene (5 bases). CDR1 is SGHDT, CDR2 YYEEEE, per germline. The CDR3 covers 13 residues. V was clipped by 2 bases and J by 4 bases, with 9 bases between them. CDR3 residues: CASSFGTAYGYTF. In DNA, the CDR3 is TGTGCCAGCAGCTTTGGGACTGCCTATGGCTACACCTTC.

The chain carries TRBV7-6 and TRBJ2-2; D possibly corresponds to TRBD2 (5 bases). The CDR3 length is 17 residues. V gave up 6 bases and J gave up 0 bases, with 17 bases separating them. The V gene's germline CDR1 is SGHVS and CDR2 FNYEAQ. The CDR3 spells CASSSEGINANTGELFF. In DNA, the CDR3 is TGTGCCAGCAGTTCAGAGGGCATCAACGCGAACACCGGGGAGCTGTTTTTT.

The CDR3 loop reads CASKGGGQPQHF. The CDR3 region has the DNA TGTGCCAGCAAAGGGGGAGGTCAGCCCCAGCATTTT. The V call is TRBV27, the J call TRBJ1-5; maybe TRBD1 (6 bases). Germline V gene data show CDR1 as MNHEY and CDR2 as SMNVEV (reference sequence). The CDR3 is 12 residues long. Trimming removed 7 bases from V and 6 bases from J, with 10 bases in between.

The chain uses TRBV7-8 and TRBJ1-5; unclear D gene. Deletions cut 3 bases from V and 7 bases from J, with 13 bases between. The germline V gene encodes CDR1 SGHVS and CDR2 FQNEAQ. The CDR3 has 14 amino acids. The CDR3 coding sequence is TGTGCCAGCAGCTTTATGGGGATTGGGCAGCCCCAGCATTTT. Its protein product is CASSFMGIGQPQHF.

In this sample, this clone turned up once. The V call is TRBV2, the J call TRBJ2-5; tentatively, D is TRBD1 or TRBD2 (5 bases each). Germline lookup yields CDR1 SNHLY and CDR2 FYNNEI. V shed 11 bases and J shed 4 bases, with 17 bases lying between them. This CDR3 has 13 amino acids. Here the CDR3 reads CASGRGLRETQYF. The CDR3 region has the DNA TGTGCCTCGGGAAGGGGTCTTCGAGAGACCCAGTACTTC.

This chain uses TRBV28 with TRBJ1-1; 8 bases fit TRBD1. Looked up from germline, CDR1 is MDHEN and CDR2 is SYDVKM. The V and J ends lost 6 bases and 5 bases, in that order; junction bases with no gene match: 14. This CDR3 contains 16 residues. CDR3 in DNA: TGTGCCAGCAGGGGCACTACAGGGGGTAGGGGAACTGAAGCTTTCTTT. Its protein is CASRGTTGGRGTEAFF.

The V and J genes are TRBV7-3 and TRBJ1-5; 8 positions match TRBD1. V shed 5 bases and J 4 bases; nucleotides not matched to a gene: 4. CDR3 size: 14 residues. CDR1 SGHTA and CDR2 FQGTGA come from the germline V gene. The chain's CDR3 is CASSLGTGNQPQHF. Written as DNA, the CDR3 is TGTGCCAGCAGCCTTGGGACAGGTAATCAGCCCCAGCATTTT.

CDR3 amino acids: CASSHSGGYNEQFF. The DNA for the CDR3 is TGTGCCAGCAGCCATAGCGGGGGTTACAATGAGCAGTTCTTC. The V and J genes are TRBV5-4 and TRBJ2-1; 9 bases line up with TRBD2. This CDR3 contains 14 residues. Germline CDR1 SGHNT, CDR2 YYREEE (reference sequence). Trimming removed 4 bases from V and 4 bases from J; junction bases left unmatched: 3.

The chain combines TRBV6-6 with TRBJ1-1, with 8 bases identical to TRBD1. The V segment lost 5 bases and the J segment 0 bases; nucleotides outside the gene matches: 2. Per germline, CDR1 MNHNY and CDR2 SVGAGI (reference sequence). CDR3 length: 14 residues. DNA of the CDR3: TGTGCCAGCAGTAAGACAGGGGTGAACACTGAAGCTTTCTTT. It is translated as CASSKTGVNTEAFF.

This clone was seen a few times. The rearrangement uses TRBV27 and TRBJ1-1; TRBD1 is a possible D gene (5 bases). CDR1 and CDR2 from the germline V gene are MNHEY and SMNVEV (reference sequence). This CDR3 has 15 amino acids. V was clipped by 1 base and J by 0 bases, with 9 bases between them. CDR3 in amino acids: CASSLLTEMNTEAFF. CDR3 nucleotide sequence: TGTGCCAGCAGTTTATTGACAGAGATGAACACTGAAGCTTTCTTT.

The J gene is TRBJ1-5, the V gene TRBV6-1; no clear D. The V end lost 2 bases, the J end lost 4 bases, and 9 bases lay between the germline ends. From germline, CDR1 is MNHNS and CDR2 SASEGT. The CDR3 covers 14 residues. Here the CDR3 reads CASSESQPNQPQHF. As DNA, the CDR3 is TGTGCCAGCAGTGAAAGTCAGCCGAATCAGCCCCAGCATTTT.

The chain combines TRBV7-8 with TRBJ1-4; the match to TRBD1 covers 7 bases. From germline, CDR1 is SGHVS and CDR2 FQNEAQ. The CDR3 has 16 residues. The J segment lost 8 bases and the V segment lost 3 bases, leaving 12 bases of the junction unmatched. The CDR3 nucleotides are TGTGCCAGCAGCTTGGGAGGGGGCCAGGGAGGCGAAAAACTGTTTTTT. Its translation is CASSLGGGQGGEKLFF.

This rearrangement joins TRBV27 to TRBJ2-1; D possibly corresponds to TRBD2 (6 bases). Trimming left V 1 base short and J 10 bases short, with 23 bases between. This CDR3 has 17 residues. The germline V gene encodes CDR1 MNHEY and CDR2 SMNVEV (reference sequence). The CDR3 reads CASSLFPGEDSRTEQFF. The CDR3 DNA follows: TGTGCCAGCAGTTTATTCCCTGGGGAGGATTCGCGCACCGAGCAGTTCTTC.

The DNA for the CDR3 is TGTGCCAGTAGTATAACGACAGGCTATGGCTACACCTTC. As protein: CASSITTGYGYTF. The V and J genes are TRBV19 and TRBJ1-2; D might be TRBD1 (6 bases). CDR1 is LNHDA, CDR2 SQIVND, per germline (reference sequence). V was cut by 2 bases and J by 4 bases, with 8 bases left in between. The CDR3 is 13 amino acids.

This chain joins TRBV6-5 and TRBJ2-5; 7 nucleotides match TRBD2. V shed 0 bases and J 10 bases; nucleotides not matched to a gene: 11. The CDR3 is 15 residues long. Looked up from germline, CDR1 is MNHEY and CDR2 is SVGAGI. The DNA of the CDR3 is TGTGCCAGCAGTTACTCGGGGGGGACTAAGAGAATCCAGTACTTC. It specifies CASSYSGGTKRIQYF.

Here the CDR3 DNA reads TGTGCCAGCAGCTCATGGGGGACTGAAGCTTTCTTT. The encoded protein is CASSSWGTEAFF. The chain carries TRBV9 and TRBJ1-1; D perhaps matches TRBD1 (5 bases). The length of the CDR3 is 12 residues. Looked up from germline, CDR1 is SGDLS and CDR2 is YYNGEE. Trimming cost V 4 bases and J 5 bases, with 9 bases left between them. Supplemented by reference TRBV9 and TRBJ1-1, the full variable domain reads DSGVTQTPKHLITATGQRVTLRCSPRSGDLSVYWYQQSLDQGLQFLIQYYNGEERAKGNILERFSAQQFPDLHSELNLSSLELGDSALYFCASSSWGTEAFFGQGTRLTVV.

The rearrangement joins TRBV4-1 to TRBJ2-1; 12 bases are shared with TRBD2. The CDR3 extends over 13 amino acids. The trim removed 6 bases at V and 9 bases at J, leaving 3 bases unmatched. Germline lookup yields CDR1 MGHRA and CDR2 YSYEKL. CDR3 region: CASRRTSGVEQFF. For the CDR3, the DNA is TGCGCCAGCAGGCGGACTAGCGGGGTTGAGCAGTTCTTC.

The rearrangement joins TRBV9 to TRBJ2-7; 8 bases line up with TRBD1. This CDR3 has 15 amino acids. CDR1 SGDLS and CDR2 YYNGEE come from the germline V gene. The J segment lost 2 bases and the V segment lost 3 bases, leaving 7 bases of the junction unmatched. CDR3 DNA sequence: TGTGCCAGCAGCGAGGGACAGGCGGGCCCCTACGAGCAGTACTTC. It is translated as CASSEGQAGPYEQYF.

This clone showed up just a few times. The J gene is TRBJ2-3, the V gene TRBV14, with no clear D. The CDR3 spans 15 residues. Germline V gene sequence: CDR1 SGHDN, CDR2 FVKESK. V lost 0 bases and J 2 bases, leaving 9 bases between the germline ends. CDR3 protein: CASSQEPIPTDTQYF. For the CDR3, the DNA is TGTGCCAGCAGCCAAGAGCCCATCCCCACAGATACGCAGTATTTT.

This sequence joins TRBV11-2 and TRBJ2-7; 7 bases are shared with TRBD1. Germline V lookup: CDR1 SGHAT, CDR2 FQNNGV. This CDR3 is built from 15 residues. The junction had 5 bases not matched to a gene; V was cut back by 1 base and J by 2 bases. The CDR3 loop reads CASSLGTGTTYEQYF. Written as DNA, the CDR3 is TGTGCCAGCAGCTTAGGGACAGGAACTACCTACGAGCAGTACTTC.